This is a list of T cell receptor beta chains from one sample in a study of metastatic and nonmetastatic thyroid tumors. TCRdb re-analyzed the PCR reads using MiXCR. The repertoire includes approximately 38,000 clones, under 30% of them detected once, and 11% sits in the top ten. Sequenced material: blood. The receptors were gathered from a male donor with papillary thyroid cancer or a benign thyroid nodule (not recorded which). Some clones in this sample may be carry-over from other donors' samples. CDR3s include the opening cysteine and the closing phenylalanine or tryptophan. Fields, in order: clone size, V gene, D gene, J gene, CDR3 protein, CDR3 DNA. D genes are given only for firm matches. Clone size appears in some rows only: once, few, many, or a class for an expanded clone.

>NA|TRBV6-5|TRBD1|TRBJ2-3
CASILLGFQGARGDTQYF
TGTGCCAGCATCCTACTAGGGTTCCAGGGGGCAAGGGGCGATACGCAGTATTTT
>few|TRBV12-3/TRBV12-4|NA|TRBJ1-3
CASSPVSSGNTIYF
TGTGCCAGCAGTCCAGTGAGCTCTGGAAACACCATATATTTT
>NA|TRBV20-1|TRBD1|TRBJ1-5
CSASRDREVQPQHF
TGCAGTGCTAGTAGGGACAGGGAGGTACAGCCCCAGCATTTT
>few|TRBV2|TRBD2|TRBJ2-1
CASSATGLAGTPYNEQFF
TGTGCCAGCAGTGCTACGGGACTAGCGGGTACCCCCTACAATGAGCAGTTCTTC
>many|TRBV19|TRBD2|TRBJ2-1
CASSIFSRSGRVYNEQFF
TGTGCCAGTAGTATTTTCTCGCGAAGCGGGAGGGTATACAATGAGCAGTTCTTC
>NA|TRBV5-4|NA|TRBJ1-2
CASTGGDVAYTF
TGTGCCAGCACAGGTGGGGACGTCGCCTACACCTTC
>few|TRBV12-3/TRBV12-4|NA|TRBJ2-6
CASSLYSSGANVLTF
TGTGCCAGCAGCCTCTACTCCTCTGGGGCCAACGTCCTGACTTTC
>few|TRBV20-1|NA|TRBJ2-1
CSARAGFERDINEQFF
TGCAGTGCTAGAGCAGGGTTCGAGCGGGACATAAATGAGCAGTTCTTC
>many|TRBV19|NA|TRBJ2-7
CASKSTAGAYEQYF
TGTGCCAGTAAGTCTACAGCAGGGGCCTACGAGCAGTACTTC
>NA|TRBV19|TRBD2|TRBJ2-3
CASSILAGGPTDTQYF
TGTGCCAGTAGTATTTTGGCGGGAGGGCCAACAGATACGCAGTATTTT
>medium-sized|TRBV5-1|TRBD2|TRBJ2-7
CASSLPSHSGRRRVSYEQYF
TGCGCCAGCAGCTTGCCCTCTCATAGCGGGAGGCGCCGAGTCTCCTACGAGCAGTACTTC
>once|TRBV5-6|TRBD1|TRBJ1-2
CASSLVGQGTYGYTF
TGTGCCAGCAGCTTGGTGGGACAGGGGACCTATGGCTACACCTTC
>NA|TRBV10-3|NA|TRBJ2-5
CAISEGQLQETQYF
TGTGCCATCAGTGAAGGACAGCTCCAAGAGACCCAGTACTTC
>many|TRBV5-5|NA|TRBJ1-4
CASSLVNEKLFF
TGTGCCAGCAGCTTGGTGAATGAAAAACTGTTTTTT
>NA|TRBV7-8|NA|TRBJ2-5
CASSAPGQLQETQYF
TGTGCCAGCAGCGCCCCGGGGCAGCTGCAAGAGACCCAGTACTTC
>NA|TRBV12-3/TRBV12-4|TRBD2|TRBJ2-7
CASGASGKGEQYF
TGTGCCAGCGGTGCTAGCGGGAAGGGCGAGCAGTACTTC
>NA|TRBV15|TRBD1|TRBJ1-1
CATSTPTGTEAFF
TGTGCCACCAGCACCCCGACAGGGACTGAAGCTTTCTTT
>NA|TRBV28|NA|TRBJ2-3
CASSKAGGTDTQYF
TGTGCCAGCAGCAAGGCGGGCGGCACAGATACGCAGTATTTT
>many|TRBV30|NA|TRBJ1-2
CAWSVNYGYTF
TGTGCCTGGAGTGTGAACTATGGCTACACCTTC
>NA|TRBV20-1|NA|TRBJ2-7
CSATTGASGEQYF
TGCAGTGCCACCACCGGGGCCTCGGGCGAGCAGTACTTC